Listed below are T cell receptor beta chains from one sample, sequenced in a study of blood T cells in healthy people across ages. TCRdb fed the 5' RACE reads into MiXCR, producing one record per CDR3 protein. This table holds about 780,000 distinct CDR3 sequences, more than 35% found once. The sample consisted of blood. Every receptor here comes from a man at least 80 years old in good health. CDR3s include the opening cysteine and the closing phenylalanine or tryptophan. The D gene is left open where the match is weak. Clone sizes are given selectively: once, few, many, or a class where the clone is expanded.

V gene: TRBV5-1; J gene: TRBJ2-7; clone size: .; D gene: .; CDR3 protein: CASSLIVGSSEQYF; CDR3 DNA: TGCGCCAGCAGCTTGATAGTTGGGAGTAGCGAGCAGTACTTC
V gene: TRBV6-6; J gene: TRBJ1-2; clone size: .; D gene: .; CDR3 protein: CASSSGLNGRGGYTF; CDR3 DNA: TGTGCCAGCAGTTCGGGCCTCAACGGCCGTGGTGGCTACACCTTC
V gene: TRBV20-1; J gene: TRBJ2-1; clone size: once; D gene: .; CDR3 protein: CSAREGQGINEQFF; CDR3 DNA: TGCAGTGCTAGAGAGGGGCAAGGGATAAATGAGCAGTTCTTC
V gene: TRBV7-2; J gene: TRBJ2-7; clone size: few; D gene: TRBD1; CDR3 protein: CASSLASGQIYEQYF; CDR3 DNA: TGTGCCAGCAGCTTAGCTTCGGGACAGATTTACGAGCAGTACTTC
V gene: TRBV25-1; J gene: TRBJ2-7; clone size: .; D gene: .; CDR3 protein: CASSDTRVVDYEQYF; CDR3 DNA: TGTGCCAGCAGTGATACCAGGGTGGTAGACTACGAGCAGTACTTC
V gene: TRBV11-1; J gene: TRBJ2-1; clone size: .; D gene: TRBD2; CDR3 protein: CASSLLASGRAPREQFF; CDR3 DNA: TGTGCCAGCAGCCTTCTGGCTAGCGGGAGGGCCCCTCGGGAGCAGTTCTTC
V gene: TRBV7-2; J gene: TRBJ2-3; clone size: few; D gene: .; CDR3 protein: CASSLASTSTDTQYF; CDR3 DNA: TGTGCCAGCAGCTTAGCCAGCACTAGCACAGATACGCAGTATTTT
V gene: TRBV5-1; J gene: TRBJ2-1; clone size: .; D gene: TRBD2; CDR3 protein: CASSRGTRVVHNEQFF; CDR3 DNA: TGCGCCAGCAGCCGGGGGACTAGAGTAGTCCACAATGAGCAGTTCTTC
V gene: TRBV12-3/TRBV12-4; J gene: TRBJ2-1; clone size: .; D gene: TRBD2; CDR3 protein: CASSSGTSGTREQFF; CDR3 DNA: TGTGCCAGCAGTTCCGGGACTAGCGGGACTCGTGAGCAGTTCTTC
V gene: TRBV29-1; J gene: TRBJ1-1; clone size: few; D gene: TRBD1; CDR3 protein: CSSDGQGVTEAFF; CDR3 DNA: TGCAGCTCCGATGGCCAGGGGGTCACTGAAGCTTTCTTT
V gene: TRBV24-1; J gene: TRBJ2-2; clone size: few; D gene: TRBD2; CDR3 protein: CATSDPSGRERTGELFF; CDR3 DNA: TGTGCCACCAGTGATCCCAGCGGGAGGGAGAGGACCGGGGAGCTGTTTTTT
V gene: TRBV29-1; J gene: TRBJ2-7; clone size: few; D gene: TRBD1; CDR3 protein: CSGGDRNSYEQYF; CDR3 DNA: TGCAGCGGGGGGGACAGGAACTCCTACGAGCAGTACTTC
V gene: TRBV19; J gene: TRBJ2-7; clone size: .; D gene: .; CDR3 protein: CASSIASSYEQYF; CDR3 DNA: TGTGCCAGTAGTATCGCCAGCTCCTACGAGCAGTACTTC
V gene: TRBV11-2; J gene: TRBJ2-5; clone size: .; D gene: .; CDR3 protein: CASSLDFATLYGETQYF; CDR3 DNA: TGTGCCAGCAGCTTAGATTTCGCGACCCTCTATGGAGAGACCCAGTACTTC
V gene: TRBV7-2; J gene: TRBJ2-7; clone size: few; D gene: .; CDR3 protein: CASSVNRGPDYEQYF; CDR3 DNA: TGTGCCAGCAGCGTGAATAGGGGTCCGGATTACGAGCAGTACTTC
V gene: TRBV6-2/TRBV6-3; J gene: TRBJ1-1; clone size: .; D gene: .; CDR3 protein: CASSFPALTTEAFF; CDR3 DNA: TGTGCCAGCAGTTTCCCCGCATTAACGACTGAAGCTTTCTTT
V gene: TRBV7-3; J gene: TRBJ2-7; clone size: few; D gene: .; CDR3 protein: CASSLTPSPEQYF; CDR3 DNA: TGTGCCAGCAGCTTAACCCCCTCACCCGAGCAGTACTTC
V gene: TRBV5-1; J gene: TRBJ2-5; clone size: .; D gene: TRBD2; CDR3 protein: CASSFTSGSAYNEQYF; CDR3 DNA: TGCGCCAGCAGCTTCACTAGCGGGAGTGCTTACAATGAGCAGTACTTC
V gene: TRBV6-5; J gene: TRBJ2-7; clone size: .; D gene: TRBD1; CDR3 protein: CATLDRGLIEQYF; CDR3 DNA: TGTGCCACTTTGGACAGGGGGCTAATCGAGCAGTACTTC
V gene: TRBV12-3/TRBV12-4; J gene: TRBJ2-3; clone size: .; D gene: TRBD1; CDR3 protein: CASSLRTGLTDTQYF; CDR3 DNA: TGTGCCAGCAGTTTAAGGACAGGGCTAACAGATACGCAGTATTTT
V gene: TRBV20-1; J gene: TRBJ1-5; clone size: .; D gene: TRBD1; CDR3 protein: CSASGGTENQPQHF; CDR3 DNA: TGCAGTGCTTCTGGCGGGACAGAAAATCAGCCCCAGCATTTT
V gene: TRBV5-1; J gene: TRBJ1-1; clone size: .; D gene: .; CDR3 protein: CASSIDGNTEAFF; CDR3 DNA: TGCGCCAGCAGTATCGACGGGAACACTGAAGCTTTCTTT
V gene: TRBV28; J gene: TRBJ2-7; clone size: .; D gene: .; CDR3 protein: CASSSPTGKSYEQYF; CDR3 DNA: TGTGCCAGCAGTTCCCCCACAGGGAAGTCATACGAGCAGTACTTC
V gene: TRBV27; J gene: TRBJ2-7; clone size: few; D gene: TRBD2; CDR3 protein: CASSLHLAGAYEQYF; CDR3 DNA: TGTGCCAGCAGTCTACACCTAGCGGGAGCCTACGAGCAGTACTTC
V gene: TRBV5-6; J gene: TRBJ2-5; clone size: .; D gene: TRBD1; CDR3 protein: CASSSIGQGQETQYF; CDR3 DNA: TGTGCCAGCAGCTCCATAGGACAGGGCCAAGAGACCCAGTACTTC
V gene: TRBV3-1; J gene: TRBJ2-2; clone size: .; D gene: .; CDR3 protein: CVSSQGSGRTGELFF; CDR3 DNA: TGTGTCAGCAGCCAAGGGTCGGGGAGGACCGGGGAGCTGTTTTTT
V gene: TRBV11-2; J gene: TRBJ2-3; clone size: few; D gene: .; CDR3 protein: CASRLSGARTDTQYF; CDR3 DNA: TGTGCCAGCAGGTTGTCGGGAGCGCGCACAGATACGCAGTATTTT
V gene: TRBV7-9; J gene: TRBJ2-7; clone size: .; D gene: .; CDR3 protein: CASSLDYRTLYEQYF; CDR3 DNA: TGTGCCAGCAGCTTAGATTATCGGACTCTCTACGAGCAGTACTTC
V gene: TRBV6-5; J gene: TRBJ2-1; clone size: .; D gene: .; CDR3 protein: CASSYRGNEQFF; CDR3 DNA: TGTGCCAGCAGTTACAGGGGTAATGAGCAGTTCTTC
V gene: TRBV20-1; J gene: TRBJ2-7; clone size: .; D gene: .; CDR3 protein: CSATPGTYEQYF; CDR3 DNA: TGCAGTGCCACCCCAGGGACCTACGAGCAGTACTTC
V gene: TRBV7-8; J gene: TRBJ2-7; clone size: .; D gene: TRBD2; CDR3 protein: CASIPSRTSGAYEQYF; CDR3 DNA: TGTGCCAGCATTCCATCGAGGACTAGCGGGGCCTACGAGCAGTACTTC
V gene: TRBV2; J gene: TRBJ2-1; clone size: .; D gene: TRBD2; CDR3 protein: CASSPQRTSPLFF; CDR3 DNA: TGTGCCAGCAGTCCTCAGAGGACTAGCCCCCTGTTCTTC
V gene: TRBV7-2; J gene: TRBJ2-4; clone size: once; D gene: .; CDR3 protein: CASSSQAYNEQYF; CDR3 DNA: TGTGCCAGCAGCTCGCAAGCCTACAATGAGCAGTACTTC